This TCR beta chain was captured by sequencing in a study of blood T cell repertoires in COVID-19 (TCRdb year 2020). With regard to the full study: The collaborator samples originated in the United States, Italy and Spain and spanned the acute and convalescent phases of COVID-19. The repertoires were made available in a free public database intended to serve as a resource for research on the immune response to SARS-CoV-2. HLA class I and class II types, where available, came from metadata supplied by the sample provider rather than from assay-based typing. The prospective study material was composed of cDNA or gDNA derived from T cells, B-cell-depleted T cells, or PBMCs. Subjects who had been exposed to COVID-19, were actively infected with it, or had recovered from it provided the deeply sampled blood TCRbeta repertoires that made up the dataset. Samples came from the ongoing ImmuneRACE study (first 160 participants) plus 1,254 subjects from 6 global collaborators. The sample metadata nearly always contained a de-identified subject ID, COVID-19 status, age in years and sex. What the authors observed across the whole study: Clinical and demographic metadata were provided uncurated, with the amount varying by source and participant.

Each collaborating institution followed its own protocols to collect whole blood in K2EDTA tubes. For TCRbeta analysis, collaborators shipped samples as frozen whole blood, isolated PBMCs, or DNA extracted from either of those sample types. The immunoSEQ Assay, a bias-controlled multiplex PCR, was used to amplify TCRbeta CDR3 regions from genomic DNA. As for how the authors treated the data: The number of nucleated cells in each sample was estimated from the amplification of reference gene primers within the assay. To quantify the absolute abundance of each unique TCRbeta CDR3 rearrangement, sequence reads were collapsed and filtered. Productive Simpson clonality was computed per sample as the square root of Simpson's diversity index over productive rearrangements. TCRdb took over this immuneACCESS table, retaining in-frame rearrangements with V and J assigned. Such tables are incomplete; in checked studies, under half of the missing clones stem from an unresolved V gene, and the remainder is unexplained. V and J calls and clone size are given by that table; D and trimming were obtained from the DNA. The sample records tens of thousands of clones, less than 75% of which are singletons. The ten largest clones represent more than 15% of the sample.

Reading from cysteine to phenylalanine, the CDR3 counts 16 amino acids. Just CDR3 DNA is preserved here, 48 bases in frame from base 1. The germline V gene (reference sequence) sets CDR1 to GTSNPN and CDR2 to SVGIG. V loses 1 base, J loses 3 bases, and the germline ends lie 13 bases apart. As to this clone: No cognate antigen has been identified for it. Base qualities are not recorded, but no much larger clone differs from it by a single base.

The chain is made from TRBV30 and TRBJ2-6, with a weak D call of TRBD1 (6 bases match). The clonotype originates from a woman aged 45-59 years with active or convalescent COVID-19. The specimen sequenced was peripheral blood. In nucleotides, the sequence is TGTGCCTGGAGTGCTCAGGGGCGCGGTGGGGCCAACGTCCTGACTTTC. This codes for CAWSAQGRGGANVLTF.